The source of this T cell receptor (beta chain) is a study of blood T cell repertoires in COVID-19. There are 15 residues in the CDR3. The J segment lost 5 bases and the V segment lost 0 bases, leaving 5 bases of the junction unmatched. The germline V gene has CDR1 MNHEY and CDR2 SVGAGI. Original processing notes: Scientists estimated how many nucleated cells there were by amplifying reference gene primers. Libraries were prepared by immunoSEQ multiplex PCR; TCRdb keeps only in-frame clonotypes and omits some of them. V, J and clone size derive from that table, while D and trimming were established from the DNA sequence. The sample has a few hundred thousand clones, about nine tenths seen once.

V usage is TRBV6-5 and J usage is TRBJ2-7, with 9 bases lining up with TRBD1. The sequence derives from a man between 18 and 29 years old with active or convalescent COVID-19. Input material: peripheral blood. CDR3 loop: CASSYSYRGQDEQYF. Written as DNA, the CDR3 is TGTGCCAGCAGTTACTCGTACAGGGGGCAAGACGAGCAGTACTTC.